This entry concerns a single T cell receptor (beta chain). For the second PCR, which ran for roughly 6 to 12 cycles, a sample-barcoded 5' primer and a J-beta primer mix were used. TCRdb re-analysed the 5' RACE reads in MiXCR, keeping a single row per CDR3 protein. The table includes some 640,000 distinct CDR3 sequences, 45% to 50% detected once. Trimming pared 3 bases from V and 4 bases from J, leaving 13 bases between. CDR3 size: 14 residues. Germline V gene data show CDR1 as MNHNS and CDR2 as SASEGT. The record originates from a study of blood T cells in healthy people across ages. V gene TRBV6-1 combines with J gene TRBJ2-7; D is unclear. The source of this sequence is a woman in her fifties or sixties in good health. Material for sequencing was blood. The CDR3 sequence is CASSETWDEYEQYF. The DNA for the CDR3 is TGTGCCAGCAGTGAGACGTGGGATGAGTACGAGCAGTACTTC.